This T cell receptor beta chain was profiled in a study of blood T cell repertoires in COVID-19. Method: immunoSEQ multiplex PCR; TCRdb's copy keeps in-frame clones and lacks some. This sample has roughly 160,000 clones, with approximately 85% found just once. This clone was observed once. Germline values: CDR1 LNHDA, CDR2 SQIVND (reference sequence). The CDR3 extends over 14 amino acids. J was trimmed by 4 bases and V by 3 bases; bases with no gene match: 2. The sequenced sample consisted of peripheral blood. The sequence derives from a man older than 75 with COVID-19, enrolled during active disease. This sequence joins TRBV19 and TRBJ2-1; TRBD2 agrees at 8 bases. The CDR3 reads CASSITGGYNEQFF. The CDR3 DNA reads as TGTGCCAGTAGTATCACGGGGGGGTACAATGAGCAGTTCTTC.